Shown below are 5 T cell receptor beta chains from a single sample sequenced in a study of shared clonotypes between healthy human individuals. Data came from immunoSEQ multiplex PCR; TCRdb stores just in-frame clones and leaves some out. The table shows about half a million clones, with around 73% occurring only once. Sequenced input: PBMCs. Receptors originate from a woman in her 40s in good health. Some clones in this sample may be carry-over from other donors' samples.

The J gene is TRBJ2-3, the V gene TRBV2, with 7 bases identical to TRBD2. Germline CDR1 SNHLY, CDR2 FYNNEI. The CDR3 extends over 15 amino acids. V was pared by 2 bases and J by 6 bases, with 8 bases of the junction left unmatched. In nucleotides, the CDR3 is TGTGCCAGCAGTGAAAATGGCAATAGCGGGGATACGCAGTATTTT. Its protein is CASSENGNSGDTQYF. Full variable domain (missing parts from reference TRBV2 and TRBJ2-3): EPEVTQTPSHQVTQMGQEVILRCVPISNHLYFYWYRQILGQKVEFLVSFYNNEISEKSEIFDDQFSVERPDGSNFTLKIRSTKLEDSAMYFCASSENGNSGDTQYFGPGTRLTVL.

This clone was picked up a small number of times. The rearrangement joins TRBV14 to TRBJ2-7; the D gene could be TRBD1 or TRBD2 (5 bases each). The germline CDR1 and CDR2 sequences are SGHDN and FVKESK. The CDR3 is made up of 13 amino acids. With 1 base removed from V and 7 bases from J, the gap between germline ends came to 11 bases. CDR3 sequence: CASSQAGGGEQYF. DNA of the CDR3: TGTGCCAGCAGCCAAGCAGGTGGGGGTGAGCAGTACTTC.

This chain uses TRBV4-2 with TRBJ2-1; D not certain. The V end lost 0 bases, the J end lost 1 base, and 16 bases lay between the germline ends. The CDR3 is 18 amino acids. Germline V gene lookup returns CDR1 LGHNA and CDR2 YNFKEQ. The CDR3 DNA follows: TGTGCCAGCAGCCAAGATGATAGGTCCTATCGGTCCTACAATGAGCAGTTCTTC. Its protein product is CASSQDDRSYRSYNEQFF.

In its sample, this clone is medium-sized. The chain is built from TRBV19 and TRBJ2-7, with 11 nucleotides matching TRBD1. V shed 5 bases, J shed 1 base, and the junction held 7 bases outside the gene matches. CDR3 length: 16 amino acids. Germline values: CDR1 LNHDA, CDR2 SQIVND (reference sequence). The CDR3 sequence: CASSVTGTGGSYEQYF. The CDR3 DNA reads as TGTGCCAGTAGTGTCACCGGGACAGGGGGTTCCTACGAGCAGTACTTC.

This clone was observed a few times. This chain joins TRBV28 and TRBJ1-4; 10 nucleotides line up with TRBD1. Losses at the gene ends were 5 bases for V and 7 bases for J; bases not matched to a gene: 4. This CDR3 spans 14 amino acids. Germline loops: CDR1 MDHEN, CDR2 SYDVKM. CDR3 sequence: CASSTTGGTEKLFF. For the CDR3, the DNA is TGTGCCAGCAGTACGACAGGGGGCACTGAAAAACTGTTTTTT.